One sample yielded the 18 T cell receptor beta chains listed below, sequenced in a study of T cells after yellow fever vaccination. One entry per CDR3 protein results from TCRdb running MiXCR on the 5' RACE reads. The data contain 300,000 to 350,000 distinct CDR3 sequences, 3% to 4.5% of them singletons. The sequenced sample was PBMCs, obtained 5 days after the yellow fever booster vaccination. Source of these receptors: a man aged 18-30 years who received the YFV17D yellow fever vaccine.

The chain carries TRBV12-3 or TRBV12-4 and TRBJ1-4, with TRBD1 matching over 7 bases. The CDR3 consists of 14 residues. V shed 5 bases and J 10 bases; nucleotides not matched to a gene: 10. The CDR3 sequence: CASSEQGSGGKLFF. Written as DNA, the CDR3 is TGTGCCAGCAGTGAACAGGGGTCTGGGGGAAAACTGTTTTTT.

This clonotype was observed a handful of times. The J gene is TRBJ1-5, the V gene TRBV27; no clear D. Trimming stripped 6 bases from V and 0 bases from J, with 12 bases between. The CDR3 is 15 amino acids. CDR1 is MNHEY and CDR2 is SMNVEV in the germline V gene (reference sequence). The CDR3 loop is CASRAKSHSNQPQHF. CDR3 nucleotides: TGTGCCAGCAGAGCTAAGTCGCATAGCAATCAGCCCCAGCATTTT.

V and J are TRBV7-9 and TRBJ2-5; no definite D call. Trimming pared 5 bases from V and 3 bases from J, leaving 16 bases between. The CDR3 is 15 amino acids. CDR1 is SEHNR, CDR2 FQNEAQ, per germline (reference sequence). CDR3 protein: CASSPTLTAKETQYF. The CDR3 nucleotides read TGTGCCAGCAGCCCAACGCTCACGGCCAAAGAGACCCAGTACTTC.

This clonotype has a handful of counts. The rearrangement uses TRBV9 and TRBJ1-6; D is undetermined. Trimming pared 6 bases from V and 7 bases from J, leaving 14 bases between. The CDR3 runs to 14 residues. The germline gives CDR1 SGDLS, CDR2 YYNGEE. The CDR3 nucleotides are TGTGCCAGCACTACGGGCCTCCGGAATTCACCCCTCCACTTT. Encoded protein: CASTTGLRNSPLHF.

This clonotype occurred many times. The genes are TRBV6-6 and TRBJ1-2; the D gene is possibly TRBD1 (5 bases). V was shortened by 7 bases and J by 1 base, with 13 bases between the two germline ends. The CDR3 sequence is 14 residues long. Germline assignment: CDR1 MNHNY and CDR2 SVGAGI (reference sequence). CDR3 DNA sequence: TGTGCCAGCACCCCGGGGGTTAGTAACTATGGCTACACCTTC. This codes for CASTPGVSNYGYTF.

V gene TRBV11-1 combines with J gene TRBJ2-5; D gene ambiguous. This CDR3 is 16 amino acids long. V lost 1 base and J 1 base, leaving 13 bases between the germline ends. Germline V gene data show CDR1 as SGHAT and CDR2 as FQDESV (reference sequence). DNA of the CDR3: TGTGCCAGCAGCTTAGGCGGACGACCCCCCCAAGAGACCCAGTACTTC. This encodes CASSLGGRPPQETQYF.

This clonotype was picked up a small number of times. V and J are TRBV7-3 and TRBJ2-3; maybe TRBD1 (5 bases). Trimming stripped 0 bases from V and 4 bases from J, with 8 bases between. The CDR3 is 14 amino acids. The germline gives CDR1 SGHTA, CDR2 FQGTGA. CDR3 DNA sequence: TGTGCCAGCAGCTTAACAGGGGCCCCAGATACGCAGTATTTT. Encoded protein: CASSLTGAPDTQYF.

The V call is TRBV6-2 or TRBV6-3, the J call TRBJ2-3; a weak D match, TRBD1 (5 bases). Trimming took off 2 bases at V and 2 bases at J, with 20 bases between the two ends. CDR1 is MNHEY and CDR2 is SVGEGT in the germline V gene. CDR3 size: 18 residues. The CDR3 region has the DNA TGTGCCAGCAGTTACGACCTTGTTGGACAAGGGTTCACAGATACGCAGTATTTT. Protein product: CASSYDLVGQGFTDTQYF.

The table lists this clonotype with a few counts. The chain employs TRBV6-5 and TRBJ2-7, with D unclear. Trimming removed 0 bases from V and 4 bases from J, with 13 bases in between. Germline values: CDR1 MNHEY, CDR2 SVGAGI. The CDR3 spans 15 residues. CDR3: CASSYSAGRAYEQYF. In DNA, the CDR3 is TGTGCCAGCAGTTACTCGGCAGGACGGGCGTACGAGCAGTACTTC.

The sample holds a few counts of this clonotype. The chain recombines TRBV4-3 with TRBJ2-2; TRBD1 aligns across 8 bases. The CDR3 is 14 amino acids. Unmatched junction bases numbered 2, after V lost 1 base and J lost 7 bases. Germline V gene data show CDR1 as LGHNA and CDR2 as YSLEER. The CDR3: CASSQGTGNGELFF. The CDR3 bases are TGCGCCAGCAGCCAAGGGACAGGGAACGGGGAGCTGTTTTTT.

The chain is built from TRBV7-2 and TRBJ2-5, with D possibly matching TRBD2 (6 bases). Trimming removed 5 bases at V and 7 bases at J, with 14 bases between. The CDR3 covers 13 residues. Germline assignment: CDR1 SGHTA and CDR2 FQGNSA. The CDR3 bases are TGTGCCAGCAGCGACGGTCAAGCGGGGACCCAGTACTTC. It yields the protein CASSDGQAGTQYF.

This clonotype was seen ten or more times. The V and J genes are TRBV12-3 or TRBV12-4 and TRBJ1-6; the D is unclear. Trimming pared 3 bases from V and 7 bases from J, leaving 7 bases between. This CDR3 has 13 amino acids. The CDR3 loop is CASSLNWNSPLHF. The CDR3 bases are TGTGCCAGCAGTTTGAACTGGAATTCACCCCTCCACTTT.

This clonotype was recorded at least ten times. V is TRBV5-6 and J is TRBJ2-7; the match to TRBD2 covers 11 bases. The V gene's germline CDR1 is SGHDT and CDR2 YYEEEE. The CDR3 has 16 amino acids. J was trimmed by 0 bases and V by 0 bases; bases with no gene match: 2. CDR3 in DNA: TGTGCCAGCAGCTTGGCTAGCGGGGGGTACTCCTACGAGCAGTACGTC. Residues: CASSLASGGYSYEQYV.

This clonotype has ten or more counts. The chain links TRBV9 to TRBJ2-1; D gene ambiguous. The V and J ends lost 4 bases and 4 bases respectively, with 15 bases between them. The CDR3 length is 15 residues. Germline CDR1 is SGDLS and CDR2 is YYNGEE. The CDR3 DNA follows: TGTGCCAGCAGCCCTGGCGGACGGATTTACAATGAGCAGTTCTTC. It encodes CASSPGGRIYNEQFF.

V usage is TRBV5-1 and J usage is TRBJ1-2, with unresolved D. The CDR3 runs 18 residues. Germline CDR1 reads SGHRS; CDR2 reads YFSETQ. Trimming pared 2 bases from V and 8 bases from J, leaving 28 bases between. CDR3 protein: CASSLVKGTSFNHAGYTF. CDR3 sequence (DNA): TGCGCCAGCAGCTTAGTGAAGGGAACCAGTTTCAACCACGCCGGCTACACCTTC. The whole variable domain, filled in from reference TRBV5-1 and TRBJ1-2, reads KAGVTQTPRYLIKTRGQQVTLSCSPISGHRSVSWYQQTPGQGLQFLFEYFSETQRNKGNFPGRFSGRQFSNSRSEMNVSTLELGDSALYLCASSLVKGTSFNHAGYTFGSGTRLTVV.

This clonotype was detected a few times. V usage is TRBV20-1 and J usage is TRBJ2-1, with 7 nucleotides matching TRBD2. This CDR3 is built from 16 residues. Germline values: CDR1 DFQATT, CDR2 SNEGSKA (reference sequence). Unmatched junction bases numbered 12, after V lost 6 bases and J lost 1 base. The CDR3, as DNA: TGCAGTGCCCTTACCCCTCTGGGAGGGTCCTACAATGAGCAGTTCTTC. Its translation: CSALTPLGGSYNEQFF.

This clonotype was observed many times. V is TRBV3-1 and J is TRBJ1-1; 8 nucleotides agree with TRBD1. This CDR3 region has 14 residues. The trim removed 1 base at V and 9 bases at J, leaving 7 bases unmatched. Germline CDR1 LGHDT, CDR2 YNNKEL (reference sequence). The CDR3 reads CASSQVPRQGKAFF. For the CDR3, the DNA is TGTGCCAGCAGCCAAGTACCTCGACAGGGGAAAGCTTTCTTT.

This clonotype occurred many times. V and J are TRBV20-1 and TRBJ2-3, with D possibly being TRBD1 or TRBD2 (6 bases each). The germline V gene encodes CDR1 DFQATT and CDR2 SNEGSKA (reference sequence). CDR3 length equals 17 residues. V was clipped by 0 bases and J by 5 bases, with 21 bases between them. In DNA, the CDR3 is TGCAGTGCTAGAGATTCGGGGCGACTAGGGGGAATAGATACGCAGTATTTT. Protein: CSARDSGRLGGIDTQYF.